The entry below describes one T cell receptor beta chain. The data belong to a study of PD-L1 blockade in urothelial cancer. Assay used: immunoSEQ multiplex PCR; TCRdb lists only in-frame clones, some missing. The data contain about 56,000 clones, 70% to 90% of them singletons. The source of this sequence is a man aged 45-65 years with urothelial cancer. The sequencing here drew on PBMCs, taken around atezolizumab (anti-PD-L1) treatment.

CDR3: CSVVQRRVEQFF. CDR3 bases: TGCAGCGTTGTTCAGCGACGGGTTGAGCAGTTCTTC. This chain links TRBV29-1 with TRBJ2-1; D not resolved. From germline, CDR1 is SQVTM and CDR2 ANQGSEA. The CDR3 has 12 amino acids. The V gene lost 4 bases and the J gene lost 9 bases, with 13 bases spanning the gap.